Here is one T cell receptor (beta chain) with its context. The data were obtained in a study of blood T cell repertoires in COVID-19. The CDR3 spans 14 residues. The V end lost 5 bases, the J end lost 0 bases, and 10 bases lay between the germline ends. The germline V gene encodes CDR1 MNHEY and CDR2 SVGEGT. Per the original methods: Amplified reference gene primers provided the basis for estimating nucleated cell counts. Data came from immunoSEQ multiplex PCR; TCRdb stores just in-frame clones and leaves some out. That table supplies the V and J calls and clone size; D and trimming were determined from the DNA. The table records roughly 84,000 clones, approximately 75% of them present only once.

This sequence originates from a woman aged 50 to 60 with acute or convalescent COVID-19. The V gene is TRBV6-2 or TRBV6-3, the J gene TRBJ2-5, with D uncertain. The sequencing sample was made of peripheral blood. DNA for the CDR3: TGTGCCAGCAGTCTACAGAGTGACCAAGAGACCCAGTACTTC. It specifies CASSLQSDQETQYF.